What follows are 2 T cell receptor beta chains derived from one specimen sequenced in a study of CD8+ T cells in alopecia areata. After isolation, RNA underwent reverse transcription to generate cDNA as the sequencing template. Assay: immunoSEQ multiplex PCR; the TCRdb copy retains only in-frame clones and omits some. Here the sample spans approximately 200,000 clones, approximately 60% being singletons. The treatment was: oral pan-JAK inhibitor, 5-10 mg twice daily. The source was CD4+ T cells sorted from blood, collected at week 4, from a patient treated with tofacitinib. The receptors come from a human donor with alopecia areata.

The CDR3 sequence is CASSLFPDAKNIQYF. CDR3 bases: TGTGCCAGCAGCTTGTTTCCGGATGCCAAAAACATTCAGTACTTC. The J gene is TRBJ2-4, the V gene TRBV7-9, with D unresolved. Trimming took off 3 bases at V and 1 base at J, with 10 bases between the two ends. CDR3 size: 15 residues. Germline V gene sequence: CDR1 SEHNR, CDR2 FQNEAQ (reference sequence).

The chain has TRBV30 and TRBJ2-5, with 10 bases fitting TRBD2. Per germline, CDR1 GTSNPN and CDR2 SVGIG (reference sequence). V gave up 5 bases and J gave up 5 bases; unmatched junction bases: 11. This CDR3 region has 15 residues. CDR3 loop: CAWATSGAIRETQYF. The CDR3 nucleotides read TGTGCCTGGGCCACTAGCGGGGCCATTCGGGAGACCCAGTACTTC.